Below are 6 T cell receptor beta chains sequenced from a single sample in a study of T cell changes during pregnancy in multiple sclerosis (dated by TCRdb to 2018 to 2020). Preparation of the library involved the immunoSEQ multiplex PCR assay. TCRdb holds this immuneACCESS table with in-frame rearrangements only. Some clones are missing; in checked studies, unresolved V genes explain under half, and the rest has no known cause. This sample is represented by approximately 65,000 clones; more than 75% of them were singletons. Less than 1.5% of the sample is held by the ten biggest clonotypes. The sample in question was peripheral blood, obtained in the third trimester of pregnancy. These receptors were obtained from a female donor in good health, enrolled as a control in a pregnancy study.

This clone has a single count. The CDR3 loop is CASSLAGYVNYGYTF. CDR3 coding DNA: TGTGCCAGCAGCTTGGCCGGGTACGTCAACTATGGCTACACCTTC. V gene TRBV5-4 combines with J gene TRBJ1-2; D remains ambiguous. CDR1 SGHNT and CDR2 YYREEE come from the germline V gene (reference sequence). The CDR3 loop spans 15 amino acids. Trimming pared 0 bases from V and 2 bases from J, leaving 11 bases between.

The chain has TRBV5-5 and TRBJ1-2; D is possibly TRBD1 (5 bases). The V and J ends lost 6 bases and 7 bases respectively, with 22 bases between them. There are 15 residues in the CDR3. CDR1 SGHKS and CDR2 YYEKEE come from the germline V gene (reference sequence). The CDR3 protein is CASISPAGTWRGYTF. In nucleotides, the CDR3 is TGTGCCAGCATCTCGCCTGCAGGGACTTGGCGTGGCTACACCTTC.

DNA for the CDR3: TGTGCCACCGGCCGGGGGGTCGTCTACTTCTACGAGCAGTACTTC. Translated: CATGRGVVYFYEQYF. The chain carries TRBV11-1 and TRBJ2-7; 7 bases agree with TRBD2. This CDR3 is built from 15 residues. The V and J ends lost 10 bases and 3 bases, in that order; junction bases with no gene match: 15. Looked up from germline, CDR1 is SGHAT and CDR2 is FQDESV (reference sequence).

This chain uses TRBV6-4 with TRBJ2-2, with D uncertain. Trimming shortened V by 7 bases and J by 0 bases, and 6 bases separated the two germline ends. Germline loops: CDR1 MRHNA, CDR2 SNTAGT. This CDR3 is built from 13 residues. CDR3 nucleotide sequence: TGTGCCAGCACGTGCGCGAACACCGGGGAGCTGTTTTTT. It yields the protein CASTCANTGELFF.

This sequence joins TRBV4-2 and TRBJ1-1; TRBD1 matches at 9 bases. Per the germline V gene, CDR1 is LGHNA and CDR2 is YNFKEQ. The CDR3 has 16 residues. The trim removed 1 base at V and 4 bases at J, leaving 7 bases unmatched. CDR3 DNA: TGTGCCAGCAGCCAAGGGGCGGACAGGGGAGGCACTGAAGCTTTCTTT. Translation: CASSQGADRGGTEAFF.

The DNA of the CDR3 is TGCAGCGTTGAAGATATCAGGGCGCGTAACTATGGCTACACCTTC. Amino acid sequence: CSVEDIRARNYGYTF. This chain joins TRBV29-1 and TRBJ1-2; D perhaps matches TRBD1 (5 bases). Germline V gives CDR1 SQVTM, CDR2 ANQGSEA. There are 15 residues in the CDR3. V was clipped by 0 bases and J by 1 base, with 12 bases between them.